These 11 T cell receptor beta chains were sequenced from one sample in a study of blood T cell repertoires in COVID-19 (TCRdb year 2020). Libraries came from the immunoSEQ multiplex PCR assay. TCRdb mirrors the immuneACCESS table, restricted to in-frame sequences. Some clones are absent from its copies; in checked studies, under half trace to an unresolved V gene, and the reason for the others is unknown. Recorded for this sample are some 250,000 clones; more than 65% of them occurred a single time. The ten largest clones capture approximately 8% of the sample. The sample was peripheral blood. The receptors derive from a woman of 80 years or more with acute or convalescent COVID-19.

The chain links TRBV5-1 to TRBJ1-3; D is possibly TRBD1 (6 bases). Trimming stripped 0 bases from V and 0 bases from J, with 13 bases between. Looked up from germline, CDR1 is SGHRS and CDR2 is YFSETQ. The CDR3 loop spans 17 amino acids. The CDR3 DNA reads TGCGCCAGCAGCTTGGGGGGAGAGGACAGCTCTGGAAACACCATATATTTT. Translating gives CASSLGGEDSSGNTIYF.

This chain uses TRBV10-3 with TRBJ2-7; maybe TRBD1 (7 bases). CDR1 is ENHRY and CDR2 is SYGVKD in the germline V gene. Trimming pared 4 bases from V and 5 bases from J, leaving 18 bases between. CDR3 length equals 15 residues. In nucleotides, the CDR3 is TGTGCCATCAGTGTGGGGGGAAGGGGGCCCGACGAGCAGTACTTC. This sequence encodes CAISVGGRGPDEQYF.

The chain is built from TRBV6-5 and TRBJ1-2, with D tentatively TRBD1 (6 bases). The V end lost 6 bases, the J end lost 1 base, and 15 bases lay between the germline ends. CDR1 is MNHEY, CDR2 SVGAGI, per germline. CDR3 length: 15 amino acids. The CDR3 spells CASRARDILNYGYTF. CDR3 nucleotides: TGTGCCAGCAGGGCCCGGGACATACTTAACTATGGCTACACCTTC.

Only one count was recorded for this clone. This chain links TRBV18 with TRBJ2-2; 13 bases are shared with TRBD2. Germline CDR1 and CDR2: KGHSH and LQKENI. This CDR3 is 17 amino acids long. V gave up 2 bases and J gave up 1 base; unmatched junction bases: 1. In DNA, the CDR3 is TGTGCCAGCTCACCAAGACTAGCGGGGGGGAACACCGGGGAGCTGTTTTTT. It is translated as CASSPRLAGGNTGELFF.

This rearrangement joins TRBV19 to TRBJ1-3; weak D call: TRBD1 (5 bases). The CDR3 runs 18 residues. Germline lookup yields CDR1 LNHDA and CDR2 SQIVND (reference sequence). The germline V and J ends were trimmed by 2 bases and 2 bases, with 19 bases remaining between them. CDR3 sequence (DNA): TGTGCCAGTAGTATACGCTTGATGGCAGGGATGCCTGGAAACACCATATATTTT. Amino acid sequence: CASSIRLMAGMPGNTIYF.

V usage is TRBV4-2 and J usage is TRBJ2-3; 8 bases line up with TRBD2. There are 15 residues in the CDR3. Germline-derived CDR1 and CDR2 are LGHNA and YNFKEQ. V was clipped by 8 bases and J by 2 bases; unmatched bases: 9. CDR3 bases: TGTGCCAGCCGGCGGGGAGCGGGGGACACAGATACGCAGTATTTT. The encoded protein is CASRRGAGDTDTQYF.

This chain uses TRBV6-5 with TRBJ2-7; a possible D gene is TRBD2 (6 bases). CDR3 length: 15 amino acids. V was shortened by 4 bases and J by 0 bases, with 13 bases between the two germline ends. Germline-derived CDR1 and CDR2 are MNHEY and SVGAGI. In DNA form, the CDR3 reads TGTGCCAGCAGTTCCCTACCTAGCGCCTCCTACGAGCAGTACTTC. Protein sequence: CASSSLPSASYEQYF.

V usage is TRBV4-1 and J usage is TRBJ1-4; TRBD1 agrees at 11 bases. Germline CDR1 and CDR2: MGHRA and YSYEKL. This CDR3 has 14 residues. The trim removed 3 bases at V and 7 bases at J, leaving 1 base unmatched. The CDR3 loop reads CASSQGQGGEKLFF. The CDR3 nucleotides read TGCGCCAGCAGCCAGGGACAGGGGGGTGAAAAACTGTTTTTT.

V gene TRBV5-6 combines with J gene TRBJ2-1; D is possibly TRBD2 (6 bases). CDR1 SGHDT and CDR2 YYEEEE come from the germline V gene. This CDR3 is built from 16 residues. V was shortened by 0 bases and J by 4 bases, with 14 bases between the two germline ends. CDR3 protein: CASSLGGRTTYNEQFF. CDR3 coding DNA: TGTGCCAGCAGCTTGGGGGGGAGGACCACATACAATGAGCAGTTCTTC.

This clone was seen only a few times. The chain uses TRBV5-1 and TRBJ2-3; a possible D gene is TRBD2 (6 bases). The germline gives CDR1 SGHRS, CDR2 YFSETQ. The CDR3 spans 14 residues. V was pared by 8 bases and J by 3 bases, with 16 bases between. In nucleotides, the CDR3 is TGCGCCAGTGCTCTAGCGATTGAAACAGATACGCAGTATTTT. Amino acid sequence: CASALAIETDTQYF.

This clone has only one observation. The V gene is TRBV19, the J gene TRBJ2-7, with D maybe TRBD1 (6 bases). Deletions cut 6 bases from V and 4 bases from J, with 19 bases between. The CDR3 extends over 15 amino acids. Germline V gene data show CDR1 as LNHDA and CDR2 as SQIVND (reference sequence). As DNA, the CDR3 is TGTGCCAGTAGACCAGGAACCGTCAGGGGATACGAGCAGTACTTC. This gives the protein CASRPGTVRGYEQYF.